The 15 T cell receptor beta chains reported below all come from one sample, sequenced in a study of blood T cell repertoires in COVID-19. Data came from immunoSEQ multiplex PCR; TCRdb stores just in-frame clones and leaves some out. The sample includes more than 110,000 clones, around 82% of them seen just once. The specimen sequenced was peripheral blood. All receptors come from a human donor in a cohort sampled during active COVID-19.

V usage is TRBV19 and J usage is TRBJ1-5; 11 positions agree with TRBD1. This CDR3 contains 14 residues. Per the germline V gene, CDR1 is LNHDA and CDR2 is SQIVND (reference sequence). V gave up 5 bases and J gave up 6 bases; unmatched junction bases: 3. The CDR3 DNA reads TGTGCCAGTAGTGTGGGACAGGGGGTTCAGCCCCAGCATTTT. Translated, it gives CASSVGQGVQPQHF.

The genes are TRBV6-5 and TRBJ1-1; 7 bases map to TRBD1. Germline CDR1 reads MNHEY; CDR2 reads SVGAGI. The junction had 12 bases not matched to a gene; V was cut back by 4 bases and J by 7 bases. CDR3 size: 15 residues. As DNA, the CDR3 is TGTGCCAGCAGTTCGACTCTAACAGGGGTACTTGAAGCTTTCTTT. It is translated as CASSSTLTGVLEAFF.

The rearrangement links TRBV27 to TRBJ2-7; 7 nucleotides match TRBD2. The CDR3 consists of 14 residues. J was trimmed by 3 bases and V by 6 bases; bases with no gene match: 8. Germline-derived CDR1 and CDR2 are MNHEY and SMNVEV (reference sequence). In nucleotides, the CDR3 is TGTGCCAGCAGACGAGCTAGCGGAGTCTACGAGCAGTACTTC. It is translated as CASRRASGVYEQYF.

The chain links TRBV9 to TRBJ2-5, with TRBD2 matching 14 bases. Germline V CDR1 and CDR2: SGDLS, YYNGEE. With 4 bases clipped from V and 5 bases from J, the junction kept 7 bases outside the gene matches. The CDR3 loop spans 16 amino acids. CDR3 sequence reads: CASSIGLAGGLETQYF. CDR3 in DNA: TGTGCCAGCAGCATCGGACTAGCGGGGGGATTGGAGACCCAGTACTTC.

The V gene is TRBV29-1, the J gene TRBJ1-3; 8 bases line up with TRBD1. J gave up 4 bases and V 2 bases, and 4 bases lay outside the gene matches. The CDR3 extends over 14 amino acids. Germline-derived CDR1 and CDR2 are SQVTM and ANQGSEA. The CDR3 sequence: CSVEKQGGGNTIYF. CDR3 DNA sequence: TGCAGCGTTGAAAAACAGGGGGGAGGAAACACCATATATTTT.

The chain is built from TRBV29-1 and TRBJ2-5, with 11 bases matching TRBD1. The CDR3 totals 13 residues. The germline CDR1 and CDR2 sequences are SQVTM and ANQGSEA. V lost 4 bases and J lost 4; bases outside the gene matches: 2. CDR3 DNA sequence: TGCAGCGTTGGGGACAGGGGGAGAGAGACCCAGTACTTC. Its translation is CSVGDRGRETQYF.

The chain uses TRBV28 and TRBJ2-4, with TRBD1 matching 8 bases. V shed 3 bases, J shed 7 bases, and the junction held 5 bases outside the gene matches. The V gene's germline CDR1 is MDHEN and CDR2 SYDVKM. This CDR3 contains 14 residues. CDR3 amino acids: CASSLQGAPNIQYF. As DNA, the CDR3 is TGTGCCAGCAGTTTGCAGGGGGCGCCGAACATTCAGTACTTC.

This clone was counted a few times. V usage is TRBV5-6 and J usage is TRBJ1-5, with TRBD1 matching 7 bases. J lost 3 bases, V lost 2 bases, and 5 bases had no gene match. CDR1 and CDR2 (germline): SGHDT, YYEEEE. The CDR3 covers 15 residues. CDR3 protein: CASSLGDRDNQPQHF. In DNA form, the CDR3 reads TGTGCCAGCAGCTTAGGTGACAGGGACAATCAGCCCCAGCATTTT.

In its sample, this clone was seen once. The chain is built from TRBV11-2 and TRBJ1-5, with D possibly matching TRBD1 (6 bases). Trimming removed 5 bases at V and 9 bases at J, with 20 bases between. The CDR3 contains 15 residues. Germline V gene data show CDR1 as SGHAT and CDR2 as FQNNGV. This CDR3 is CASSPTTGGGGPQHF. As DNA, the CDR3 is TGTGCCAGCAGCCCGACGACGGGAGGGGGGGGGCCCCAGCATTTT.

The chain joins TRBV28 to TRBJ1-1; TRBD1 matches at 7 bases. Unmatched junction bases numbered 7, after V lost 6 bases and J lost 6 bases. The length of the CDR3 is 13 residues. Germline V gene lookup returns CDR1 MDHEN and CDR2 SYDVKM. CDR3 coding DNA: TGTGCCAGCAGCCAACAGGGGATCCCTGAAGCTTTCTTT. Encoded protein: CASSQQGIPEAFF. Full variable domain (outside the CDR3, taken from reference TRBV28 and TRBJ1-1): DVKVTQSSRYLVKRTGEKVFLECVQDMDHENMFWYRQDPGLGLRLIYFSYDVKMKEKGDIPEGYSVSREKKERFSLILESASTNQTSMYLCASSQQGIPEAFFGQGTRLTVV.

The chain recombines TRBV3-1 (or the pseudogene TRBV3-2) with TRBJ1-2, with TRBD1 identical over 12 bases. Looked up from germline, CDR1 is LGHDT and CDR2 is YNNKEL (reference sequence). This CDR3 has 15 residues. V was clipped by 4 bases and J by 8 bases; unmatched bases: 8. Here the CDR3 DNA reads TGTGCCAGCAGCCTCACCGGGACAGGGGGCTCGGGCTACACCTTC. Translating gives CASSLTGTGGSGYTF.

The count of this clone is one. The genes are TRBV27 and TRBJ1-4, with D perhaps TRBD1 (5 bases). The germline V gene encodes CDR1 MNHEY and CDR2 SMNVEV (reference sequence). This CDR3 comprises 13 residues. Trimming left V 3 bases short and J 10 bases short, with 12 bases between. DNA of the CDR3: TGTGCCAGCAGTTTTGGGTCCGGGGGAAAACTGTTTTTT. Its protein is CASSFGSGGKLFF. The variable domain in full, completed from reference TRBV27 and TRBJ1-4, reads EAQVTQNPRYLITVTGKKLTVTCSQNMNHEYMSWYRQDPGLGLRQIYYSMNVEVTDKGDVPEGYKVSRKEKRNFPLILESPSPNQTSLYFCASSFGSGGKLFFGSGTQLSVL.

This chain uses TRBV3-1 (or the pseudogene TRBV3-2) with TRBJ2-2; the D is unclear. The germline V gene encodes CDR1 LGHDT and CDR2 YNNKEL (reference sequence). Deletions cut 6 bases from V and 5 bases from J, with 4 bases between. CDR3 length equals 11 residues. The CDR3 region has the DNA TGTGCCAGCAGGCAGACCGGGGAGCTGTTTTTT. Translating gives CASRQTGELFF.

The rearrangement links TRBV6-4 to TRBJ2-1; the D is unclear. This CDR3 has 15 residues. Trimming shortened V by 5 bases and J by 0 bases, and 11 bases separated the two germline ends. The germline gives CDR1 MRHNA, CDR2 SNTAGT. Here the CDR3 reads CASSPTQSSYNEQFF. DNA for the CDR3: TGTGCCAGCAGTCCGACTCAAAGCTCCTACAATGAGCAGTTCTTC.

The V gene is TRBV7-9, the J gene TRBJ2-7; 7 nucleotides align to TRBD1. CDR1 is SEHNR, CDR2 FQNEAQ, per germline (reference sequence). The CDR3 is made up of 14 amino acids. The ends lost 8 bases at V and 4 bases at J; junction bases unmatched: 11. As DNA, the CDR3 is TGTGCCAGCGACTCTGGGGGACAGACATACGAGCAGTACTTC. Its protein product is CASDSGGQTYEQYF.